The sequence of this T cell receptor (beta chain) was determined in a study of T cells in localized non-small cell lung cancer (dated by TCRdb to about 2020). Broadly, across the study: The study examined T cell repertoires in a few hundred patients with early-stage NSCLC and compared tumors with uninvolved tumor-adjacent lungs. The mean age of the NSCLC patients was under 70 years, with 120 to 150 men and over 100 women. The cohort consisted of 236 treatment-naive NSCLC patients whose localized lung tumors had been resected.

The immunoSEQ Assay was used to sequence TCR beta CDR3 regions from DNA. Concerning the study's data processing: T cell density was computed as TCR beta template counts normalized to usable DNA estimated by amplifying housekeeping genes. Richness was estimated using the preseqR package, with extrapolation to 400,000 templates for PBMC samples and to 120,000 templates for tissue samples. Clonality was taken to be one minus Pielou's evenness. Differential abundance testing on productive amino-acid clonotypes, with a minimum total count of 5 and an alpha of 0.1, was used to identify tissue-enriched TCRs. The Jaccard Index and the Morisita Overlap Index were used to quantify repertoire overlap between compartments. GLIPH grouped TCR beta CDR3s together with public tetramer-defined viral CDR3s, and a viral motif had to include at least three viral sequences and also show V-gene enrichment. TCRdb took this table from immuneACCESS and kept in-frame rearrangements with V and J called. Such tables lack part of the clones; where checked against another copy, unresolved V genes explain under half of the gap, and the rest is unexplained. V, J and clone size reflect that table, while D and trimming were determined from the DNA. In all, the sample holds tens of thousands of clones, and 80% to 85% of those were seen once. The ten largest clones represent roughly 15% of the sample.

The study at large found these results: Longer overall survival was associated with higher T cell density in blood, whereas shorter survival was associated with higher clonality in adjacent lung. Because multi-region sequencing of the tumors was not done, intratumor heterogeneity could not be ruled out. Because the study design was exploratory, TCR variables were selected using unadjusted p-values without false-discovery rate correction. Uninvolved tumor-adjacent lung showed the highest T cell clonality, higher than tumor, which suggests more focused antigenic responses in the adjacent lung. A median of about 50 of the top 100 tumor clones turned up in the paired uninvolved adjacent lung, and 28 of those clones also ranked among the top 100 of that same adjacent lung.

V and J are truncated by 2 bases and 4 bases respectively, leaving an intervening sequence of 8 bases. The CDR3 covers 14 residues, taking in both the cysteine and the phenylalanine. The kept DNA is CDR3 alone, 42 bases in frame from the first base. The germline V gene gives CDR1 as SGHTA and CDR2 as FQGNSA. About this clone: The antigen it binds to is not known. Base-call qualities are not available, and no considerably larger clone is one nucleotide away.

At diagnosis, tumor, uninvolved tumor-adjacent lung and peripheral blood were collected and then preserved as a mix of FFPE and fresh-frozen material. Blood samples were analyzed as peripheral blood mononuclear cells for TCR repertoire profiling. The chain was built from TRBV7-2 and TRBJ2-2; the D gene lacks a confident call. The receptor was isolated from a man between 40 and 75 years old with stage III lung adenocarcinoma. Sequenced here: peripheral blood mononuclear cells, sampled before any cancer treatment. The CDR3 is CASSLLSFTGELFF. The sequence in DNA is TGTGCCAGCAGCTTACTCAGCTTCACCGGGGAGCTGTTTTTT.